This TCR beta chain appears in the sequencing data of a study of Graves' ophthalmopathy and Graves' hyperthyroidism. Germline values: CDR1 SNHLY, CDR2 FYNNEI. CDR3 size: 15 residues. V was trimmed by 5 bases and J by 4 bases, leaving 17 bases between them. The study amplified TCR beta CDR3 regions using RNA transcripts. A first-round RT-PCR used HTBI primers, followed by a second-round multiplex PCR. Each CDR3 protein is one row after TCRdb ran MiXCR on the multiplex PCR reads. The sample lists 350,000 or so distinct CDR3 sequences; under 20% were seen once. This clonotype was counted between two and nine times. Diagnoses were established from clinical symptoms, serum thyroxine, TRAb, thyroid ultrasound and orbital computed tomography.

The source material was peripheral blood. The clonotype originates from an adult man with Graves' ophthalmopathy. V is TRBV2 and J is TRBJ1-1, with a possible D match to TRBD1 (5 bases). The CDR3 sequence is CASSIPGGLATEAFF. CDR3 nucleotide sequence: TGTGCCAGCAGTATTCCCGGGGGGTTGGCCACTGAAGCTTTCTTT.